This is a list of T cell receptor beta chains from one sample in a study of lymphopenia after photon versus proton radiotherapy. Some clones are missing from TCRdb's copy, which holds only in-frame ones; the method was immunoSEQ multiplex PCR. This repertoire shows around 70,000 clones, around 90% found once; its top ten account for approximately 2%. The sequencing used peripheral blood, collected from a patient treated with photon-based radiotherapy. All receptors derive from a woman aged 40 to 50 with cholangiocarcinoma. Each CDR3 is given with its conserved first and last residue. A D gene is named only where the DNA matches it firmly. Some rows mark clone size as missing; the rest say once, few, many or name a class of expanded clone.

V	size	D	J	CDR3	DNA
TRBV19	-	-	TRBJ1-5	CASQTDSDQPQHF	TGTGCCAGTCAAACGGACAGCGATCAGCCCCAGCATTTT
TRBV19	-	-	TRBJ1-5	CASSIRDQPQHF	TGTGCCAGTAGTATACGGGATCAGCCCCAGCATTTT
TRBV27	-	-	TRBJ1-1	CASSARTVGNTEAFF	TGTGCCAGCAGTGCCCGGACAGTAGGGAACACTGAAGCTTTCTTT
TRBV6-1	-	-	TRBJ1-5	CASSGGARTNSNQPQHF	TGTGCCAGCAGTGGGGGGGCACGGACTAATAGCAATCAGCCCCAGCATTTT
TRBV19	few	-	TRBJ2-2	CASIEAPGELFF	TGTGCCAGTATTGAGGCCCCCGGGGAGCTGTTTTTT
TRBV28	-	TRBD1	TRBJ2-3	CASSPGQGSTDTQYF	TGTGCCAGCAGTCCCGGACAGGGGAGCACAGATACGCAGTATTTT
TRBV7-3	-	-	TRBJ2-6	CASSKATPGHSGANVLTF	TGTGCCAGCAGCAAAGCAACTCCAGGTCACTCTGGGGCCAACGTCCTGACTTTC
TRBV6-5	-	-	TRBJ2-7	CASSYPRTVYYEQYF	TGTGCCAGCAGTTACCCAAGGACAGTCTATTACGAGCAGTACTTC
TRBV7-2	once	TRBD2	TRBJ2-1	CASSDPSGSDEQFF	TGTGCCAGCAGCGATCCTAGCGGGAGTGATGAGCAGTTCTTC
TRBV11-2	-	-	TRBJ2-7	CASSSARGRTYEQYF	TGTGCCAGCAGCTCGGCAAGGGGACGGACCTACGAGCAGTACTTC
TRBV4-1	-	-	TRBJ1-1	CASSQDHPTNTEAFF	TGCGCCAGCAGCCAAGATCACCCGACCAACACTGAAGCTTTCTTT
TRBV28	-	TRBD1	TRBJ1-2	CASRDRGRKDRGYTF	TGTGCCAGCAGGGACAGGGGGCGCAAAGATCGCGGCTACACCTTC
TRBV7-9	-	-	TRBJ2-3	CASSYLRPTSTDTQYF	TGTGCCAGCAGCTACCTCCGTCCAACTAGCACAGATACGCAGTATTTT
TRBV5-1	-	-	TRBJ2-2	CASSLVGLDTGELFF	TGCGCCAGCAGCTTGGTAGGTCTGGACACCGGGGAGCTGTTTTTT
TRBV27	-	-	TRBJ2-3	CASSKDESTDTQYF	TGTGCCAGCAGTAAGGACGAGAGCACAGATACGCAGTATTTT
TRBV7-9	once	TRBD1	TRBJ1-5	CASSLGSGQGNQPQHF	TGTGCCAGCAGCTTAGGGAGTGGACAGGGGAATCAGCCCCAGCATTTT
TRBV5-1	once	TRBD1	TRBJ2-6	CASREQGTGANVLTF	TGCGCCAGCAGAGAACAGGGGACTGGGGCCAACGTCCTGACTTTC